The 4 T cell receptor beta chains given below trace back to one sample, sequenced in a study of blood T cell repertoires in COVID-19. Only in-frame clones appear in the TCRdb table, and some are missing; sequencing was by immunoSEQ multiplex PCR. This table has about 190,000 clones, more than 70% appearing once. The sample comprised peripheral blood. Receptor source: a woman aged 40 to 50 who had recovered from COVID-19.

The rearrangement links TRBV19 to TRBJ1-6; TRBD1 aligns across 7 bases. From germline, CDR1 is LNHDA and CDR2 SQIVND (reference sequence). The CDR3 is 18 amino acids. The junction had 12 bases not matched to a gene; V was cut back by 0 bases and J by 7 bases. The CDR3 loop is CASSIDLQGPTVNSPLHF. The CDR3 DNA reads as TGTGCCAGTAGTATAGATCTACAGGGGCCAACCGTGAATTCACCCCTCCACTTT.

J is TRBJ1-2 and V is TRBV30; D is ambiguous. The germline V and J ends were trimmed by 2 bases and 8 bases, with 21 bases remaining between them. Germline V CDR1 and CDR2: GTSNPN, SVGIG (reference sequence). The CDR3 loop spans 15 amino acids. The CDR3 coding sequence is TGTGCCTGGAGTTTTGGAGGCGTCACTTACCCGGGCTACACCTTC. Its protein product is CAWSFGGVTYPGYTF.

This clone was counted once. The chain joins TRBV29-1 to TRBJ1-1, with a possible D match to TRBD1 (5 bases). This CDR3 is built from 12 residues. Trimming removed 4 bases from V and 0 bases from J, with 6 bases in between. Germline-derived CDR1 and CDR2 are SQVTM and ANQGSEA. The CDR3 region has the DNA TGCAGCGTTGGGGGGGTGAACACTGAAGCTTTCTTT. It specifies CSVGGVNTEAFF.

Comments on this clone: Other DNA variants within this sample encode the same CDR3. This chain connects TRBV27 to TRBJ2-7, with D perhaps matching TRBD2 (6 bases). Germline values: CDR1 MNHEY, CDR2 SMNVEV (reference sequence). This CDR3 contains 14 residues. V was trimmed by 3 bases and J by 0 bases, leaving 9 bases between them. For the CDR3, the DNA is TGTGCCAGCAGTTTGAGGCGGGACTCCTACGAGCAGTACTTC. The encoded protein is CASSLRRDSYEQYF.